One sample yielded the 31 T cell receptor beta chains listed below, sequenced in a study of cytomegalovirus exposure and HLA in healthy donors. Use of 60 Vbeta and 13 Jbeta primers characterized the PCR. Generated by immunoSEQ multiplex PCR, the TCRdb table keeps only in-frame clones and is missing some. The sample records over 110,000 clones, 70% to 80% being singletons. Input material: PBMCs. The receptors were sampled from a woman aged 50 to 60 in good health and CMV-seropositive.

J is TRBJ1-1 and V is TRBV28; the D gene is possibly TRBD1 (6 bases). V lost 4 bases and J lost 4, with 7 bases in between. The CDR3 covers 12 residues. Germline V gene data show CDR1 as MDHEN and CDR2 as SYDVKM. Here the CDR3 reads CASSSGVTEAFF. CDR3 bases: TGTGCCAGCAGTTCAGGGGTCACTGAAGCTTTCTTT.

The chain is built from TRBV28 and TRBJ2-7; 7 positions agree with TRBD2. Germline V lookup: CDR1 MDHEN, CDR2 SYDVKM. J was trimmed by 2 bases and V by 5 bases; bases with no gene match: 3. This CDR3 spans 13 amino acids. The chain's CDR3 is CASSGRVPYEQYF. CDR3 in DNA: TGTGCCAGCAGTGGGAGGGTCCCCTACGAGCAGTACTTC.

The chain carries TRBV19 and TRBJ1-2; 7 positions agree with TRBD1. Germline V gene data show CDR1 as LNHDA and CDR2 as SQIVND (reference sequence). The trim removed 7 bases at V and 8 bases at J, leaving 13 bases unmatched. The length of the CDR3 is 14 residues. CDR3 nucleotide sequence: TGTGCCAGTACCTCCGGGACAGCGGCCGGGGGCTACACCTTC. As protein: CASTSGTAAGGYTF.

The rearrangement uses TRBV6-1 and TRBJ1-6; 7 bases are a match to TRBD1. J was trimmed by 9 bases and V by 3 bases; bases with no gene match: 5. The germline V gene has CDR1 MNHNS and CDR2 SASEGT. The CDR3 has 14 amino acids. The CDR3 sequence: CASSDRGLTSPLHF. CDR3 in DNA: TGTGCCAGCAGTGACAGGGGGTTAACTTCACCCCTCCACTTT.

The rearrangement uses TRBV7-9 and TRBJ1-1; 8 nucleotides line up with TRBD1. The length of the CDR3 is 15 residues. The V gene end was trimmed by 6 bases and the J gene end by 6 bases; junction bases not matched to a gene: 12. Germline lookup yields CDR1 SEHNR and CDR2 FQNEAQ (reference sequence). The CDR3 spells CASSSRDRGMPEAFF. For the CDR3, the DNA is TGTGCCAGCAGTTCTAGAGACAGGGGCATGCCTGAAGCTTTCTTT.

The V call is TRBV19, the J call TRBJ2-3; 11 bases are a match to TRBD2. The CDR3 is 15 residues long. The germline V gene has CDR1 LNHDA and CDR2 SQIVND (reference sequence). The junction had 1 base not matched to a gene; V was cut back by 4 bases and J by 1 base. The CDR3: CASSTGLAGTDTQYF. The CDR3 nucleotides read TGTGCCAGTAGTACGGGACTAGCGGGCACAGATACGCAGTATTTT.

This clone was counted once. The genes are TRBV30 and TRBJ1-3, with D maybe TRBD1 (6 bases). The V and J ends lost 5 bases and 2 bases respectively, with 10 bases between them. CDR1 and CDR2 from the germline V gene are GTSNPN and SVGIG (reference sequence). The CDR3 sequence is 13 residues long. Written as DNA, the CDR3 is TGTGCCTGGGCGGACAGAGCTGGAAACACCATATATTTT. Its translation: CAWADRAGNTIYF.

The rearrangement links TRBV11-2 to TRBJ2-1; maybe TRBD2 (6 bases). The CDR3 contains 13 residues. Trimming took 5 bases from V and 10 from J, leaving 15 bases between them. CDR1 and CDR2 (germline): SGHAT, FQNNGV. DNA for the CDR3: TGTGCCAGCAGCGGGGGGACTGCGATGGAGCAGTTCTTC. Protein product: CASSGGTAMEQFF.

The J gene is TRBJ1-5, the V gene TRBV7-2; TRBD1 agrees at 8 bases. The V segment lost 5 bases and the J segment 5 bases; nucleotides outside the gene matches: 8. The CDR3 contains 15 residues. Germline CDR1 and CDR2: SGHTA and FQGNSA. CDR3 region: CASSPRTGRDQPQHF. The CDR3 bases are TGTGCCAGCAGCCCCCGGACAGGGCGGGATCAGCCCCAGCATTTT.

V and J are TRBV19 and TRBJ1-1, with 8 bases that match TRBD1. The CDR3 has 16 amino acids. V dropped 4 bases and J dropped 1; count of bases not matched to a gene: 8. In germline, CDR1 is LNHDA, CDR2 SQIVND (reference sequence). CDR3 DNA: TGTGCCAGTAGTAAATTTTCGACAGGGGAGAACACTGAAGCTTTCTTT. Protein: CASSKFSTGENTEAFF.

This rearrangement joins TRBV6-5 to TRBJ2-1, with 9 bases fitting TRBD1. The germline V gene has CDR1 MNHEY and CDR2 SVGAGI. The ends lost 6 bases at V and 4 bases at J; junction bases unmatched: 4. CDR3 length: 14 residues. The CDR3 coding sequence is TGTGCCAGCAGGGGACAGGGAAAGTACAATGAGCAGTTCTTC. It encodes CASRGQGKYNEQFF.

V usage is TRBV6-6 and J usage is TRBJ1-5, with TRBD1 identical over 9 bases. Germline CDR1 is MNHNY and CDR2 is SVGAGI (reference sequence). J gave up 0 bases and V 6 bases, and 6 bases lay outside the gene matches. The CDR3 sequence is 16 residues long. In DNA form, the CDR3 reads TGTGCCAGCAGCAGACAGGGGGGAAATAGCAATCAGCCCCAGCATTTT. Translation gives CASSRQGGNSNQPQHF.

The chain uses TRBV6-1 and TRBJ2-7, with 7 bases identical to TRBD1. Germline lookup yields CDR1 MNHNS and CDR2 SASEGT. The V and J ends lost 7 bases and 2 bases, in that order; junction bases with no gene match: 8. CDR3 length: 14 residues. The CDR3 region has the DNA TGTGCCAGCAATGGACAGGTATACGCCTACGAGCAGTACTTC. Its translation: CASNGQVYAYEQYF.

The CDR3 region has the DNA TGTGCCAGCAGTTCAAACACAGGGAGGGTTGGCGAGCAGTACTTC. Translated, it gives CASSSNTGRVGEQYF. The chain employs TRBV28 and TRBJ2-7, with a possible D match to TRBD2 (7 bases). Germline V gene sequence: CDR1 MDHEN, CDR2 SYDVKM. The V gene lost 4 bases and the J gene lost 6 bases, with 19 bases spanning the gap. The CDR3 totals 15 residues.

This clone has only one observation. The rearrangement uses TRBV12-5 and TRBJ2-7, with TRBD2 as a possible D gene (6 bases). The CDR3 spans 15 residues. With 3 bases removed from V and 2 bases from J, the gap between germline ends came to 14 bases. The V gene's germline CDR1 is LGHNT and CDR2 FRNRAP. This CDR3 is CASGFGGTSAYEQYF. The CDR3 DNA is TGTGCTAGTGGTTTCGGGGGAACATCTGCCTACGAGCAGTACTTC. The variable domain in full, completed from reference TRBV12-5 and TRBJ2-7, reads DARVTQTPRHKVTEMGQEVTMRCQPILGHNTVFWYRQTMMQGLELLAYFRNRAPLDDSGMPKDRFSAEMPDATLATLKIQPSEPRDSAVYFCASGFGGTSAYEQYFGPGTRLTVT.

This clone was detected only once. The V call is TRBV19, the J call TRBJ1-6, with D maybe TRBD1 (6 bases). V was cut by 6 bases and J by 8 bases, with 20 bases left in between. The germline gives CDR1 LNHDA, CDR2 SQIVND (reference sequence). The CDR3 is 16 amino acids. Here the CDR3 DNA reads TGTGCCAGTAGCACGAGCAGGGGCTGGAGTGATTCACCCCTCCACTTT. This codes for CASSTSRGWSDSPLHF.

The rearrangement joins TRBV19 to TRBJ2-2; 9 bases line up with TRBD1. The CDR3 contains 15 residues. V was pared by 6 bases and J by 1 base, with 3 bases of the junction left unmatched. CDR1 is LNHDA and CDR2 is SQIVND in the germline V gene (reference sequence). The CDR3 DNA follows: TGTGCCAGTAGCCGGGACAGGGAGAACACCGGGGAGCTGTTTTTT. This sequence encodes CASSRDRENTGELFF.

The chain employs TRBV5-1 and TRBJ2-3, with D hard to call. V dropped 3 bases and J dropped 3 bases, with 8 bases sitting between them. CDR1 and CDR2 (germline): SGHRS, YFSETQ. The CDR3 consists of 13 residues. CDR3 sequence reads: CASSSLPTDTQYF. The CDR3 DNA reads TGCGCCAGCAGCTCCCTCCCTACAGATACGCAGTATTTT.

The chain uses TRBV7-9 and TRBJ1-4, with D unclear. The CDR3 totals 15 residues. The germline gives CDR1 SEHNR, CDR2 FQNEAQ (reference sequence). V lost 3 bases to trimming and J lost 4 bases, with 12 bases between them. The CDR3 DNA reads as TGTGCCAGCAGCTTCCTATCCGGGGTTAATGAAAAACTGTTTTTT. Translated: CASSFLSGVNEKLFF.

This chain connects TRBV6-6 to TRBJ2-5; D perhaps matches TRBD1 (6 bases). V lost 5 bases, J lost 2 bases, and 9 bases lay in between. CDR3 length: 13 amino acids. Germline V CDR1 and CDR2: MNHNY, SVGAGI (reference sequence). Here the CDR3 DNA reads TGTGCCAGCAGTAAGGACAGACAAGAGACCCAGTACTTC. Translating it yields CASSKDRQETQYF.

The chain combines TRBV6-5 with TRBJ2-4; weak D call: TRBD2 (5 bases). This CDR3 is 14 amino acids long. Germline V gene data show CDR1 as MNHEY and CDR2 as SVGAGI. The V end was cut by 4 bases, the J end by 6 bases, with 13 bases between. CDR3 nucleotides: TGTGCCAGCAGTTCCCGGGGAGTCCGAAACATTCAGTACTTC. Translated: CASSSRGVRNIQYF.

This rearrangement joins TRBV6-5 to TRBJ2-3, with 12 bases aligning to TRBD2. The ends lost 5 bases at V and 5 bases at J; junction bases unmatched: 5. This CDR3 is 15 amino acids long. CDR1 is MNHEY, CDR2 SVGAGI, per germline. CDR3 sequence reads: CASSRLAGVIDTQYF. CDR3 nucleotides: TGTGCCAGCAGTCGACTAGCGGGGGTTATAGATACGCAGTATTTT.

The rearrangement joins TRBV5-1 to TRBJ1-1; 7 positions match TRBD1. CDR1 and CDR2 from the germline V gene are SGHRS and YFSETQ. This CDR3 is built from 15 residues. V lost 4 bases and J lost 0; bases outside the gene matches: 6. The CDR3 bases are TGCGCCAGCAGCCCCGGGACAGATATGAACACTGAAGCTTTCTTT. It is translated as CASSPGTDMNTEAFF.

The J gene is TRBJ2-5, the V gene TRBV5-1; TRBD2 matches 8 bases. The assigned J gene may be wrong: the sequence end matches TRBJ2-7 better. The CDR3 runs to 15 residues. Germline assignment: CDR1 SGHRS and CDR2 YFSETQ. The CDR3 DNA follows: TGCGCCAGCAGCTTGGCCGGGGGGGATCCCTACGAGCAGTACTTC. This codes for CASSLAGGDPYEQYF.

The rearrangement links TRBV4-1 to TRBJ1-2; TRBD1 aligns across 7 bases. With V trimmed by 1 base and J by 7 bases, 15 bases remained unmatched. Germline V gene lookup returns CDR1 MGHRA and CDR2 YSYEKL. This CDR3 is 17 amino acids long. The CDR3 region has the DNA TGCGCCAGCAGCCAAGTCACCGGGACAGCCAGTTTGGGTGGCTACACCTTC. This gives the protein CASSQVTGTASLGGYTF.

This clone has a handful of counts. The chain uses TRBV27 and TRBJ1-1; a possible D gene is TRBD1 (6 bases). Germline-derived CDR1 and CDR2 are MNHEY and SMNVEV (reference sequence). V lost 6 bases and J 5 bases, leaving 19 bases between the germline ends. This CDR3 is built from 15 residues. The CDR3 reads CASSFLTGLITEAFF. CDR3 DNA sequence: TGTGCCAGCAGCTTTCTAACAGGGCTGATTACTGAAGCTTTCTTT.

This chain joins TRBV18 and TRBJ2-7; 8 bases line up with TRBD1. Germline loops: CDR1 KGHSH, CDR2 LQKENI. V shed 3 bases and J 2 bases; nucleotides not matched to a gene: 9. CDR3 length: 16 residues. For the CDR3, the DNA is TGTGCCAGCTCACCTCGTCCGGGACAGGTGACCTACGAGCAGTACTTC. Translation: CASSPRPGQVTYEQYF.

The genes are TRBV4-1 and TRBJ2-7; D remains unclear. V was shortened by 0 bases and J by 9 bases, with 15 bases between the two germline ends. This CDR3 has 14 amino acids. In germline, CDR1 is MGHRA, CDR2 YSYEKL. The CDR3 here is CASSQERVQFGQYF. The CDR3 region has the DNA TGCGCCAGCAGCCAAGAACGGGTACAATTCGGGCAGTACTTC.

The chain couples TRBV6-1 to TRBJ2-2, with D unresolved. Trimming stripped 4 bases from V and 0 bases from J, with 9 bases between. Germline V gene lookup returns CDR1 MNHNS and CDR2 SASEGT. The CDR3 spans 15 residues. CDR3: CASSVRVANTGELFF. The CDR3 bases are TGTGCCAGCAGTGTTCGGGTCGCGAACACCGGGGAGCTGTTTTTT.

This clone was seen a handful of times. This chain joins TRBV29-1 and TRBJ2-1; no firm D call. Germline V gene data show CDR1 as SQVTM and CDR2 as ANQGSEA. Trimming stripped 0 bases from V and 3 bases from J, with 12 bases between. This CDR3 spans 15 amino acids. In DNA, the CDR3 is TGCAGCGTTGAAGATGGCGCAGGCAACTACAATGAGCAGTTCTTC. This translates into CSVEDGAGNYNEQFF.

This rearrangement joins TRBV27 to TRBJ2-3, with D perhaps matching TRBD2 (5 bases). The CDR3 runs to 17 residues. The germline V gene has CDR1 MNHEY and CDR2 SMNVEV (reference sequence). Trimming stripped 6 bases from V and 2 bases from J, with 21 bases between. The CDR3 sequence is CASRLRRLDSHTDTQYF. The DNA for the CDR3 is TGTGCCAGCAGACTACGCCGACTGGACTCTCACACAGATACGCAGTATTTT.